This section outlines one T cell receptor beta chain sequence together with its context. Its target is unknown. The data derive from a study of T cells expressing NK-cell markers. Study information: Seven of the eight sequenced donors were classified as HCMV-seropositive, and one was classified as seronegative. Overall study results and limits: The CD3+CD56-NKG2C+ fraction of a few donors was also led by these clonotypes.

This CDR3 has 14 residues. Germline V gene data show CDR1 as SNHLY and CDR2 as FYNNEI. TCRdb reprocessed the 5' RACE reads and stores each CDR3 protein as one record, lacking DNA. Reported are under 600,000 distinct CDR3 sequences; the ten largest clones contain about 1.5%. The V and J genes are TRBV2 and TRBJ2-4; absent DNA, TCRdb's TRBD1 call cannot be checked. This receptor was identified in a woman in her fifties or sixties in good health. Sequencing input: blood T cells: a sorted CD56 or NKG2C T cell subset, CD4+ or CD8+ T cells, or bulk PBMC T cells (not recorded which). CDR3 in amino acids: CAIIPSLAKNIQYF.